This T cell receptor beta chain appears in the sequencing data of a study of monozygotic twins with inflammatory bowel disease (dated by TCRdb to between 2018 and 2021). About the full investigation: The full study comprised 28 monozygotic twin pairs: nine German pairs (four IBD-concordant, five IBD-discordant) and 19 IBD-discordant Danish pairs. Each individual had, on average, about 151 000 unique TCRalpha sequences and 181 000 unique TCRbeta sequences available for analysis. The search for disease-associated traits relied mainly on comparing, within discordant pairs, IBD patients with their genetically identical healthy co-twins. Study-wide conclusions, independent of this receptor: Repertoire similarity did not differ between concordant and discordant twins, possibly due to limited statistical power. A decrease in TCRbeta repertoire diversity, as measured by inverse Simpson index, was observed in IBD patients compared with their healthy co-twins. IBD patients shared fewer clonotypes with other individuals than healthy twins did, most markedly in patients showing signs of disease activity. Because patients were on differing immunosuppressive treatments, the repertoires may have picked up extra background noise and inter-individual variability. The analysis was unable to tell different T cell subtypes apart. No single strong signal or clonotype linked to IBD turned up in the results, so the idea that one exists was not supported.

A remark on this clonotype: This clone's antigen is unknown.

Per the germline V gene, KGHDR is the CDR1 and SFDVKD is the CDR2. The CDR3 goes from the cysteine to the phenylalanine over 17 residues. No DNA is recorded. Preparation of the library involved 5' RACE. For each TCR library, 3,000 to 4,000 ng of total RNA was used. For each sample, cDNA synthesis was carried out in eight separate reactions using SMARTScribe reverse transcriptase. During cDNA synthesis, unique molecular identifiers containing a 6-nucleotide sample barcode were introduced by template switching. Two nested PCRs of roughly 15 and 9 cycles amplified the TCRalpha and TCRbeta cDNA, and bead purification followed each PCR. Before amplification, cDNA was treated with uracil DNA-glycosylase and purified using the QIAquick PCR purification kit. The second PCR added Illumina TruSeq-compatible adapters along with sample-specific barcodes. TapeStation and Qubit were used to check library quality and concentration, and roughly 5 ng of each library went into the pool. The pooled libraries were sequenced with 2 x 100 bp reads and custom sequencing primers on an Illumina HiSeq2500 single-index Rapid Run. The paper's processing steps were these. UMI-based consensus assembly with MiGEC version 1.2.6 was used to correct PCR and sequencing errors. MiXCR version 2.1.1 was used to carry out V(D)J alignment, clonotype assembly and CDR3 extraction. Gene usage, clonotype sharing and MAIT/NKT TCR abundance were normalised by analysing the top 1000, 10 000 and 20 000 clonotypes per sample. Diversity was computed as the inverse Simpson index with the vegan R package after downsampling to 27 000 UMIs. Statistical testing used paired Mann-Whitney U tests on the discordant twin pairs and applied Benjamini-Hochberg correction for multiple testing. TCRdb reprocessed the reads and assigns one entry to each CDR3 protein sequence, leaving out DNA. These V and J calls derive from TCRdb rather than the authors' analysis. The table for this sample records around 140,000 distinct CDR3 sequences. The ten largest clonotypes hold 0.95% to 1.5% of the sample.

From each donor, an approximately 2.3 ml peripheral blood sample was collected into PAXgene tubes and kept at -80 degrees C. Without T cell sorting, total RNA was isolated from whole blood using the PAXgene blood miRNA kit on an automated QIAcube. Deep TCRalpha and TCRbeta repertoire profiling with unique molecular barcoding was performed on peripheral blood of monozygotic twin pairs concordant or discordant for inflammatory bowel disease. For every twin pair, smoking habits were documented, and each individual was categorised as a current, former or never smoker. Sequenced: blood. This clonotype originated in a human donor with ulcerative colitis or Crohn's disease, or a healthy co-twin of an affected twin (not recorded which). This receptor chain uses TRBV24-1 and TRBJ2-1; the TCRdb D gene call, TRBD2, has no DNA to confirm it. The CDR3 protein is CATSDSGEGDSYNEQFF.